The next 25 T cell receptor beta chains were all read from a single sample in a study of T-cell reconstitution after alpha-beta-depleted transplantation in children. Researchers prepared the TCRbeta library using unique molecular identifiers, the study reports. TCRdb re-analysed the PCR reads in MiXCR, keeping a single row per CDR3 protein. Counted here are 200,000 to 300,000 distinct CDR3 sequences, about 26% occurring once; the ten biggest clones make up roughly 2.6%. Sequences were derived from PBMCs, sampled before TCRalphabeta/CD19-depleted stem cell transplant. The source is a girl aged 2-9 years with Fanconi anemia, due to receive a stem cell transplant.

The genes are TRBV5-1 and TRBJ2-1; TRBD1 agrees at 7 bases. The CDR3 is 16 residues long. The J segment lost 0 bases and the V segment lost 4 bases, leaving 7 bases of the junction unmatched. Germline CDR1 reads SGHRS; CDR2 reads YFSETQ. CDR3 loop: CASSAYRGSSYNEQFF. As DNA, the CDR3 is TGCGCCAGCAGCGCCTACAGGGGCAGCTCCTACAATGAGCAGTTCTTC.

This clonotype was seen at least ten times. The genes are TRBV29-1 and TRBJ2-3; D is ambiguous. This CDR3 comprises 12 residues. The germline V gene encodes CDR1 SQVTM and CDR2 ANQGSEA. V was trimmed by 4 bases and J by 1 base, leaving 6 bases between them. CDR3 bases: TGCAGCGTTGCACACCGCACAGATACGCAGTATTTT. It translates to CSVAHRTDTQYF.

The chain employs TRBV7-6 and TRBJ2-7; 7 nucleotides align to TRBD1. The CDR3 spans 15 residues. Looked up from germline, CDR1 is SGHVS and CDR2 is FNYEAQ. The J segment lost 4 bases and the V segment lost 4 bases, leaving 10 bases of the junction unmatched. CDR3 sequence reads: CASSSQPGQSYEQYF. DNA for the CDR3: TGTGCCAGCAGCTCACAACCGGGACAGTCTTACGAGCAGTACTTC.

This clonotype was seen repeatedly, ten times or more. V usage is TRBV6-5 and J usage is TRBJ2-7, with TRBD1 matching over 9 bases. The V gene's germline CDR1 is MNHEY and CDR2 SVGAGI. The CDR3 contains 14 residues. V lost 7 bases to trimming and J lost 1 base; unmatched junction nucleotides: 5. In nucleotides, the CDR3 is TGTGCCAGCAATTGGGACAGGGAGTCCTACGAGCAGTACTTC. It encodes CASNWDRESYEQYF.

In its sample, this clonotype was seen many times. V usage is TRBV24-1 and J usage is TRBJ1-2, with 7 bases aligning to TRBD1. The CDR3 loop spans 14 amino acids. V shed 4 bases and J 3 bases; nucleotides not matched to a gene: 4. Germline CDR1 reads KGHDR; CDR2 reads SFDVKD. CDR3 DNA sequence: TGTGCCACCAGTGAGAGGGGGCGCGACTATGGCTACACCTTC. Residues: CATSERGRDYGYTF.

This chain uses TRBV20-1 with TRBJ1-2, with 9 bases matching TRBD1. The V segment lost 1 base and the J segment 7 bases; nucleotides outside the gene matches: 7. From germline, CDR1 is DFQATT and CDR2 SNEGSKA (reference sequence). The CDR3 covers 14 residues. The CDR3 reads CSARVYGTGSGYTF. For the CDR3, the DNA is TGCAGTGCTAGAGTTTACGGGACAGGGTCTGGCTACACCTTC.

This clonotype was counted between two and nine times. CDR3 sequence (DNA): TGTGCCACCAGCACTGGACTCCCCTACGAGCAGTACTTC. Protein product: CATSTGLPYEQYF. The chain couples TRBV15 to TRBJ2-7; tentatively, D is TRBD2 (5 bases). Trimming took off 4 bases at V and 2 bases at J, with 9 bases between the two ends. The CDR3 runs to 13 residues. Germline assignment: CDR1 LNHNV and CDR2 YYDKDF (reference sequence). Drawing the rest from reference TRBV15 and TRBJ2-7, the complete variable domain is DAMVIQNPRYQVTQFGKPVTLSCSQTLNHNVMYWYQQKSSQAPKLLFHYYDKDFNNEADTPDNFQSRRPNTSFCFLDIRSPGLGDTAMYLCATSTGLPYEQYFGPGTRLTVT.

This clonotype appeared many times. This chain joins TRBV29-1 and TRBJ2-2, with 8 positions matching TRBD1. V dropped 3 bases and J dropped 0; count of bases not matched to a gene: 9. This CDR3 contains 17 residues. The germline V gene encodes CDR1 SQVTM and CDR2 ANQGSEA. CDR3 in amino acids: CSVETGAFRPNTGELFF. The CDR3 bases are TGCAGCGTTGAGACAGGGGCCTTCCGCCCGAACACCGGGGAGCTGTTTTTT.

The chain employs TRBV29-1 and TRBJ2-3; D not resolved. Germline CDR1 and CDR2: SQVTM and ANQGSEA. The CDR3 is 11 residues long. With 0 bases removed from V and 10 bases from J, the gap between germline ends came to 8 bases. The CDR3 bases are TGCAGCGTTGAAGATCACATCGCGCAGTATTTT. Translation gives CSVEDHIAQYF.

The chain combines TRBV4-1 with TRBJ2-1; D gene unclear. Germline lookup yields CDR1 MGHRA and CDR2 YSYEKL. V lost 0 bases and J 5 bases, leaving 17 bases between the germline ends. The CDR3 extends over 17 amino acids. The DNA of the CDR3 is TGCGCCAGCAGCCAAGAGGGGTCGAGCGCAAGACACAATGAGCAGTTCTTC. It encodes CASSQEGSSARHNEQFF.

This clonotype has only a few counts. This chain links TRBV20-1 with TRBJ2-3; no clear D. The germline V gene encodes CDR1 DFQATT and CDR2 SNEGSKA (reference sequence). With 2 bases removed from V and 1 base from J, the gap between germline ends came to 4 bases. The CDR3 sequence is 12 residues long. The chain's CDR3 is CSARYRTDTQYF. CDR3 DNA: TGCAGTGCTAGATATCGCACAGATACGCAGTATTTT.

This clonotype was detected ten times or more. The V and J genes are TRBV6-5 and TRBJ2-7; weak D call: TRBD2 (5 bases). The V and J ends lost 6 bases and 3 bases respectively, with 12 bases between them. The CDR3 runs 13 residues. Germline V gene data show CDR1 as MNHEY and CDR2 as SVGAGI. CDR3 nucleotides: TGTGCCAGCAGGGACTCCATGAACTACGAGCAGTACTTC. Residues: CASRDSMNYEQYF.

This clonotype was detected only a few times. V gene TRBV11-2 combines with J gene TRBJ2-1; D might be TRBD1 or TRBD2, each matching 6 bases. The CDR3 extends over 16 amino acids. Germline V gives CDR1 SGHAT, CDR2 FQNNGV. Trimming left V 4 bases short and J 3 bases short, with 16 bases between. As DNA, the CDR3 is TGTGCCAGCAGCTCCCGAAGGGGGGTAGGCTACAATGAGCAGTTCTTC. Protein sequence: CASSSRRGVGYNEQFF.

CDR3 DNA sequence: TGCGCCAGCAGCCAGCGGGACTTCACAGATACGCAGTATTTT. Protein sequence: CASSQRDFTDTQYF. The rearrangement joins TRBV4-1 to TRBJ2-3, with a tentative D call TRBD2 (6 bases). The CDR3 extends over 14 amino acids. Germline assignment: CDR1 MGHRA and CDR2 YSYEKL. Trimming shortened V by 3 bases and J by 2 bases, and 9 bases separated the two germline ends.

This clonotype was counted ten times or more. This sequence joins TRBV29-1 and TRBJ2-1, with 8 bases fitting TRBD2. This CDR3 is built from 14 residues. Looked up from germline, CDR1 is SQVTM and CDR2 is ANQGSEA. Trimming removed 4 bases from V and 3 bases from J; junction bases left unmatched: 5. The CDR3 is CSVAGGRFYNEQFF. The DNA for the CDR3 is TGCAGCGTTGCCGGCGGGAGGTTCTACAATGAGCAGTTCTTC.

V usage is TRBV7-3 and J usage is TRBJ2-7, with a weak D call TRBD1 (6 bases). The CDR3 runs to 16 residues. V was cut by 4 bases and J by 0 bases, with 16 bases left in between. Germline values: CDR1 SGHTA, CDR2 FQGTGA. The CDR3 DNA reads TGTGCCAGCAGCTCCCTATACCGGGACAACTCCTACGAGCAGTACTTC. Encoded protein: CASSSLYRDNSYEQYF.

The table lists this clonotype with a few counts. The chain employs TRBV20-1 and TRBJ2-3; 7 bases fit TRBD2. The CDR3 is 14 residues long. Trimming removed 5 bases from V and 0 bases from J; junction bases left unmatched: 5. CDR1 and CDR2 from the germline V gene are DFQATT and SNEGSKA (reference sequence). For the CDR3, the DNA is TGCAGTGCTCAGACTAGCACTAGCACAGATACGCAGTATTTT. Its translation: CSAQTSTSTDTQYF.

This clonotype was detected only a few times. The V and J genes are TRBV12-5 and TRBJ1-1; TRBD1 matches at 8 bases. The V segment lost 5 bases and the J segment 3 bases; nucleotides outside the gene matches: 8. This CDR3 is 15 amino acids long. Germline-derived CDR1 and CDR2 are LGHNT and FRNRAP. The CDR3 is CASGAGGGWDTEAFF. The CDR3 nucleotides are TGTGCTAGTGGTGCAGGGGGCGGGTGGGACACTGAAGCTTTCTTT. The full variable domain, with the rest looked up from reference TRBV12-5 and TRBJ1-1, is DARVTQTPRHKVTEMGQEVTMRCQPILGHNTVFWYRQTMMQGLELLAYFRNRAPLDDSGMPKDRFSAEMPDATLATLKIQPSEPRDSAVYFCASGAGGGWDTEAFFGQGTRLTVV.

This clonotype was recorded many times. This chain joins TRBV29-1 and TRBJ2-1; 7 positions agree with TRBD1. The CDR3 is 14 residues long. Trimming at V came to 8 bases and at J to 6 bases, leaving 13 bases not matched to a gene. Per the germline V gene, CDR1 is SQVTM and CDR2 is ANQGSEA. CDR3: CSCSVLAGGNEQFF. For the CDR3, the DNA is TGCAGCTGCAGCGTGTTGGCAGGGGGCAATGAGCAGTTCTTC.

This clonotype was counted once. CDR3 sequence: CASSYALPGQGHEQYF. CDR3 bases: TGTGCCAGCAGTTACGCCCTACCGGGACAGGGCCACGAGCAGTACTTC. V usage is TRBV6-5 and J usage is TRBJ2-7; the match to TRBD1 covers 9 bases. The V segment lost 2 bases and the J segment 5 bases; nucleotides outside the gene matches: 10. CDR1 and CDR2 from the germline V gene are MNHEY and SVGAGI. CDR3 length equals 16 residues.

Here the CDR3 DNA reads TGTGCCAGCAGTGTCCCGGGCTCAACGGGCGCAGATACGCAGTATTTT. This encodes CASSVPGSTGADTQYF. This chain uses TRBV6-1 with TRBJ2-3; D is undetermined. The germline CDR1 and CDR2 sequences are MNHNS and SASEGT. The CDR3 runs to 16 residues. The V and J ends lost 4 bases and 4 bases respectively, with 18 bases between them.

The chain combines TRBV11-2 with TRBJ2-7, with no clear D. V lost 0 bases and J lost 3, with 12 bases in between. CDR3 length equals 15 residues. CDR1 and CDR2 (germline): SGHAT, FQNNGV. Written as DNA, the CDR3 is TGTGCCAGCAGCTTAGAGGGTATCGTTTACTACGAGCAGTACTTC. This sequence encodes CASSLEGIVYYEQYF.

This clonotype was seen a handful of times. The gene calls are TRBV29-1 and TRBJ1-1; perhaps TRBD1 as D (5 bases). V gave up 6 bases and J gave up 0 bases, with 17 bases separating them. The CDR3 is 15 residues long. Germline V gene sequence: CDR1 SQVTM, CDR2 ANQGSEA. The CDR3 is CSVHGAGTLNTEAFF. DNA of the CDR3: TGCAGCGTACACGGCGCCGGGACGTTGAACACTGAAGCTTTCTTT.

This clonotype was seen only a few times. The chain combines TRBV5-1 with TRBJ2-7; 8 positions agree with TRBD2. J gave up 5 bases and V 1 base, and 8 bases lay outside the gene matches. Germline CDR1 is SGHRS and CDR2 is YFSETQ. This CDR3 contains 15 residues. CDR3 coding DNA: TGCGCCAGCAGCTTGTGGGGACTAGTCGGCCACGAGCAGTACTTC. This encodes CASSLWGLVGHEQYF.

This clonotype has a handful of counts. The CDR3 reads CASSWPGINEQFF. The CDR3 DNA reads TGTGCCAGCAGTTGGCCGGGGATCAATGAGCAGTTCTTC. V and J are TRBV27 and TRBJ2-1, with D perhaps matching TRBD2 (5 bases). The CDR3 runs 13 residues. V lost 4 bases and J 6 bases, leaving 10 bases between the germline ends. Germline-derived CDR1 and CDR2 are MNHEY and SMNVEV (reference sequence).